This T cell receptor beta chain was sequenced in a study of T cells in tuberculosis. To note about this clone: Its antigen is currently unknown.

Whole-study results and caveats: The TCR-beta difference was not significant; alpha differences partly reflected length.

Clones were read by immunoSEQ multiplex PCR, and TCRdb kept only the in-frame ones, dropping some. The data hold about 23,000 clones, with around 95% observed a single time. Adolescents were screened for latent TB by skin test and IGRA. This CDR3 has 14 amino acids. V gave up 4 bases and J gave up 4 bases, with 11 bases separating them. From germline, CDR1 is SQVTM and CDR2 ANQGSEA. Sequencing input: PBMCs. The clonotype originates from a donor aged 10 to 29 with latent tuberculosis or without tuberculosis infection. The chain recombines TRBV29-1 with TRBJ2-6, with D perhaps TRBD1 (5 bases). The CDR3 nucleotides are TGCAGCGTTGTGGCAGGGCTCGGGGCCAACGTCCTGACTTTC. This codes for CSVVAGLGANVLTF.